This entry lists 30 T cell receptor beta chains sequenced from one sample in a study of blood T cell repertoires in COVID-19. The data were produced by immunoSEQ multiplex PCR, yet TCRdb's version contains in-frame clones alone and is incomplete. Of about 50,000 clones in the sample, approximately 79% were seen once. The sequenced material came from peripheral blood. These receptors were obtained from a man in his 70s with acute or convalescent COVID-19.

The genes are TRBV5-4 and TRBJ2-7; D might be TRBD2 (5 bases). CDR3 size: 13 residues. The ends were cut back, 0 bases at V and 5 bases at J, with 9 bases in the middle. Germline CDR1 SGHNT, CDR2 YYREEE (reference sequence). The CDR3 DNA sequence: TGTGCCAGCAGCTTGGACGGGGTCCACGAGCAGTACTTC. Its protein product is CASSLDGVHEQYF. The full variable domain, completed using reference TRBV5-4 and TRBJ2-7, is ETGVTQSPTHLIKTRGQQVTLRCSSQSGHNTVSWYQQALGQGPQFIFQYYREEENGRGNFPPRFSGLQFPNYSSELNVNALELDDSALYLCASSLDGVHEQYFGPGTRLTVT.

This chain joins TRBV27 and TRBJ2-7, with D possibly being TRBD1 (6 bases). Germline V CDR1 and CDR2: MNHEY, SMNVEV (reference sequence). The CDR3 length is 13 residues. Deletions cut 4 bases from V and 6 bases from J, with 13 bases between. In DNA, the CDR3 is TGTGCCAGCAGTTATTCAGGGGCGAGCGAGCAGTACTTC. As protein: CASSYSGASEQYF.

The CDR3 reads CASSERDRGVTGELFF. CDR3 nucleotide sequence: TGCGCCAGCAGTGAACGGGACAGGGGTGTAACCGGGGAGCTGTTTTTT. V usage is TRBV10-2 and J usage is TRBJ2-2; 10 bases line up with TRBD1. CDR3 length equals 16 residues. Trimming took 3 bases from V and 5 from J; bases not matched to a gene: 6. Per the germline V gene, CDR1 is WSHSY and CDR2 is SAAADI.

The chain uses TRBV28 and TRBJ2-5, with unresolved D. Germline loops: CDR1 MDHEN, CDR2 SYDVKM. This CDR3 has 14 residues. V lost 5 bases, J lost 5 bases, and 15 bases lay in between. As DNA, the CDR3 is TGTGCCAGCAGTCTCCCAGTTTGGCCCGAGACCCAGTACTTC. As protein: CASSLPVWPETQYF.

The gene calls are TRBV5-1 and TRBJ2-7; TRBD1 matches at 9 bases. CDR3 length: 16 amino acids. J lost 6 bases, V lost 0 bases, and 10 bases had no gene match. Germline CDR1 reads SGHRS; CDR2 reads YFSETQ. For the CDR3, the DNA is TGCGCCAGCAGCTTGGTTTTTAGTGACAGGGGGTCCGAGCAGTACTTC. This codes for CASSLVFSDRGSEQYF.

The chain combines TRBV7-9 with TRBJ1-2, with 9 bases aligning to TRBD1. The V gene's germline CDR1 is SEHNR and CDR2 FQNEAQ (reference sequence). This CDR3 is 15 amino acids long. The ends lost 1 base at V and 9 bases at J; junction bases unmatched: 9. As DNA, the CDR3 is TGTGCCAGCAGCTTAGAGACAGGGGGACCTATGAGCTACACCTTC. Its translation is CASSLETGGPMSYTF.

V and J are TRBV12-3 or TRBV12-4 and TRBJ2-5; D perhaps matches TRBD2 (6 bases). Trimming left V 7 bases short and J 0 bases short, with 9 bases between. The CDR3 extends over 13 amino acids. The CDR3 DNA reads TGTGCCAGCATTAGCGGAAACCAAGAGACCCAGTACTTC. It translates to CASISGNQETQYF.

The V call is TRBV28, the J call TRBJ1-4; no definite D call. The ends were cut back, 7 bases at V and 5 bases at J, with 11 bases in the middle. Germline CDR1 and CDR2: MDHEN and SYDVKM. The CDR3 sequence is 13 residues long. The CDR3 spells CASTSPGNEKLFF. For the CDR3, the DNA is TGTGCCAGCACCTCACCGGGGAATGAAAAACTGTTTTTT.

This chain uses TRBV12-5 with TRBJ2-1, with D unresolved. The CDR3 is 10 amino acids. The V gene lost 5 bases and the J gene lost 7 bases, with 3 bases spanning the gap. CDR1 is LGHNT, CDR2 FRNRAP, per germline. CDR3 nucleotides: TGTGCTAGTGGTGAGAATGAGCAGTTCTTC. Translated: CASGENEQFF.

This clone was found a few times. This chain uses TRBV10-1 with TRBJ2-7; 7 bases line up with TRBD1. J gave up 2 bases and V 5 bases, and 3 bases lay outside the gene matches. The CDR3 extends over 13 amino acids. Per germline, CDR1 WNHNN and CDR2 SYGVQD (reference sequence). The CDR3 DNA is TGCGCCAGCAGTTCGGGACAGACCTACGAGCAGTACTTC. Its protein product is CASSSGQTYEQYF.

The chain joins TRBV19 to TRBJ1-2; 8 bases match TRBD1. Germline V CDR1 and CDR2: LNHDA, SQIVND (reference sequence). CDR3 length: 13 residues. With 4 bases clipped from V and 6 bases from J, the junction kept 4 bases outside the gene matches. The CDR3 reads CASSTDRGHGYTF. The CDR3 coding sequence is TGTGCCAGTAGTACCGACAGGGGACATGGCTACACCTTC.

V and J are TRBV11-2 and TRBJ1-2; unclear D gene. The germline V gene has CDR1 SGHAT and CDR2 FQNNGV. V lost 8 bases and J 0 bases, leaving 7 bases between the germline ends. This CDR3 spans 12 amino acids. This CDR3 is CASRGPNYGYTF. As DNA, the CDR3 is TGTGCCAGCCGAGGCCCTAACTATGGCTACACCTTC.

This clone appeared a few times. The chain recombines TRBV7-9 with TRBJ1-6; D not certain. The V and J ends lost 5 bases and 10 bases respectively, with 12 bases between them. This CDR3 contains 13 residues. Per germline, CDR1 SEHNR and CDR2 FQNEAQ (reference sequence). The DNA for the CDR3 is TGTGCCAGCAGCGAGGCGGGGTACTCACCCCTCCACTTT. Amino acid sequence: CASSEAGYSPLHF.

The V and J genes are TRBV11-1 and TRBJ2-4; 10 nucleotides match TRBD2. V lost 4 bases and J lost 4; bases outside the gene matches: 4. The germline V gene has CDR1 SGHAT and CDR2 FQDESV (reference sequence). This CDR3 has 15 residues. As DNA, the CDR3 is TGTGCCAGCAGCTCTAGCGGGAGTGCAAAAAACATTCAGTACTTC. Translation gives CASSSSGSAKNIQYF.

The CDR3 loop is CASSPSGNTEAFF. The DNA of the CDR3 is TGTGCCAGCAGCCCGAGTGGGAACACTGAAGCTTTCTTT. This sequence joins TRBV7-9 and TRBJ1-1; no clear D gene. V was clipped by 5 bases and J by 1 base, with 8 bases between them. The CDR3 has 13 residues. CDR1 is SEHNR, CDR2 FQNEAQ, per germline (reference sequence).

V usage is TRBV6-5 and J usage is TRBJ2-2, with 9 bases lining up with TRBD2. The germline gives CDR1 MNHEY, CDR2 SVGAGI. This CDR3 is 15 amino acids long. V gave up 5 bases and J gave up 4 bases; unmatched junction bases: 5. This chain's CDR3 is CASSLSGGPTGELFF. For the CDR3, the DNA is TGTGCCAGCAGTCTTAGCGGGGGACCCACCGGGGAGCTGTTTTTT.

The DNA of the CDR3 is TGTGCCAGCAGTTCTGGACAGGGGTCCCCCCTCGTCTCGGAAGCTTTCTTT. Its translation: CASSSGQGSPLVSEAFF. The chain couples TRBV27 to TRBJ1-1; 9 nucleotides agree with TRBD1. CDR1 and CDR2 from the germline V gene are MNHEY and SMNVEV (reference sequence). Unmatched junction bases numbered 17, after V lost 4 bases and J lost 8 bases. The CDR3 is made up of 17 amino acids.

The chain combines TRBV13 with TRBJ2-7; no clear D. The V end lost 5 bases, the J end lost 3 bases, and 11 bases lay between the germline ends. CDR3 length: 13 amino acids. Germline CDR1 reads PRHDT; CDR2 reads FYEKMQ (reference sequence). The CDR3 loop is CASSHVQNYEQYF. The DNA for the CDR3 is TGTGCCAGCAGCCACGTTCAGAACTACGAGCAGTACTTC.

The rearrangement uses TRBV12-3 or TRBV12-4 and TRBJ1-5, with D unclear. Trimming pared 7 bases from V and 0 bases from J, leaving 7 bases between. The CDR3 totals 13 residues. CDR3 DNA sequence: TGTGCCAGCACGAGTGTTAGCAATCAGCCCCAGCATTTT. It codes for CASTSVSNQPQHF.

This chain connects TRBV6-1 to TRBJ2-7; a weak D match, TRBD1 (5 bases). The length of the CDR3 is 15 residues. Germline CDR1 MNHNS, CDR2 SASEGT. Trimming removed 2 bases at V and 2 bases at J, with 13 bases between. CDR3 nucleotide sequence: TGTGCCAGCAGTGAAATGGTGGGGCAAACCTACGAGCAGTACTTC. This gives the protein CASSEMVGQTYEQYF.

The rearrangement links TRBV7-2 to TRBJ2-4; tentative D call: TRBD2 (5 bases). CDR1 is SGHTA and CDR2 is FQGNSA in the germline V gene. V was clipped by 1 base and J by 8 bases, with 18 bases between them. This CDR3 spans 16 amino acids. CDR3: CASSLVGDQTLDIQYF. In nucleotides, the CDR3 is TGTGCCAGCAGCTTAGTGGGAGACCAGACGTTAGACATTCAGTACTTC.

The chain couples TRBV30 to TRBJ2-1; 12 bases are a match to TRBD2. Trimming cost V 1 base and J 7 bases; bases outside gene matches: 8. CDR1 is GTSNPN, CDR2 SVGIG, per germline (reference sequence). This CDR3 is built from 16 residues. The CDR3 bases are TGTGCCTGGAGTGCCCCCCTAGCGGGGGGGCGTAATGAGCAGTTCTTC. Translation: CAWSAPLAGGRNEQFF.

This rearrangement joins TRBV12-1 to TRBJ1-4. TRBV12-1 is a pseudogene. CDR3 size: 16 residues. The DNA of the CDR3 is TGTGCCAGCAGCTTTGCGCGCGTCTCCCGGGTGAAAAAACTGTTTTTT. The encoded protein is CASSFARVSRVKKLFF.

The chain couples TRBV10-2 to TRBJ1-1; D gene ambiguous. Per the germline V gene, CDR1 is WSHSY and CDR2 is SAAADI. V shed 6 bases and J shed 3 bases, with 14 bases lying between them. CDR3 length: 14 amino acids. In DNA form, the CDR3 reads TGCGCCAGCAGGGCCGGGGATTCGGACACTGAAGCTTTCTTT. The encoded protein is CASRAGDSDTEAFF.

The V call is TRBV7-3, the J call TRBJ2-1, with D unclear. Germline-derived CDR1 and CDR2 are SGHTA and FQGTGA. V was pared by 2 bases and J by 2 bases, with 10 bases between. The CDR3 contains 15 residues. CDR3 coding DNA: TGTGCCAGCAGCTTATCGTCAAACACCTACAATGAGCAGTTCTTC. Protein product: CASSLSSNTYNEQFF. The variable domain in full, completed from reference TRBV7-3 and TRBJ2-1, reads GAGVSQTPSNKVTEKGKYVELRCDPISGHTALYWYRQSLGQGPEFLIYFQGTGAADDSGLPNDRFFAVRPEGSVSTLKIQRTERGDSAVYLCASSLSSNTYNEQFFGPGTRLTVL.

About this clone: An end of the junction does not agree with germline; a read error may underlie this. The chain has TRBV14 and TRBJ2-5, with 7 bases fitting TRBD2. This CDR3 region has 12 residues. The germline V gene encodes CDR1 SGHDN and CDR2 FVKESK. DNA of the CDR3: TGTGCCAGCAGCCAAGATGGGGTACGGGAGGACTTC. Protein product: CASSQDGVREDF. Using reference TRBV14 and TRBJ2-5 for the parts outside the CDR3, the full variable domain is EAGVTQFPSHSVIEKGQTVTLRCDPISGHDNLYWYRRVMGKEIKFLLHFVKESKQDESGMPNNRFLAERTGGTYSTLKVQPAELEDSGVYFCASSQDGVREDFGPGTRLLVL.

The genes are TRBV7-6 and TRBJ2-7; perhaps TRBD1 as D (5 bases). CDR1 is SGHVS, CDR2 FNYEAQ, per germline. This CDR3 is built from 15 residues. V was cut by 5 bases and J by 2 bases, with 16 bases left in between. The CDR3 region is CASSPQVGQTYEQYF. In DNA, the CDR3 is TGTGCCAGCAGCCCACAGGTAGGGCAGACCTACGAGCAGTACTTC.

J is TRBJ2-3 and V is TRBV6-2 or TRBV6-3; 11 bases line up with TRBD2. The germline CDR1 and CDR2 sequences are MNHEY and SVGEGT. This CDR3 is 15 amino acids long. V lost 6 bases and J lost 2; bases outside the gene matches: 4. CDR3 bases: TGTGCCAGCAGCTCTAGCGGGAGGACCACAGATACGCAGTATTTT. This translates into CASSSSGRTTDTQYF.

The chain carries TRBV11-3 and TRBJ2-7; TRBD1 matches at 10 bases. V lost 4 bases, J lost 5 bases, and 5 bases stayed unmatched. CDR3 size: 14 residues. Germline assignment: CDR1 SGHNT and CDR2 YENEEA. This chain's CDR3 is CASSSDRGLDEQYF. The CDR3, as DNA: TGTGCCAGCAGCTCTGACAGGGGGCTCGACGAGCAGTACTTC.

The V gene is TRBV11-2, the J gene TRBJ2-7, with 8 bases identical to TRBD1. CDR3 length: 15 residues. V gave up 7 bases and J gave up 5 bases; unmatched junction bases: 13. Germline loops: CDR1 SGHAT, CDR2 FQNNGV. The CDR3 loop is CASNLAGGVGNEQYF. DNA for the CDR3: TGTGCCAGCAACCTCGCAGGGGGCGTTGGGAACGAGCAGTACTTC. The full variable domain, its missing parts supplied by reference TRBV11-2 and TRBJ2-7, is EAGVAQSPRYKIIEKRQSVAFWCNPISGHATLYWYQQILGQGPKLLIQFQNNGVVDDSQLPKDRFSAERLKGVDSTLKIQPAKLEDSAVYLCASNLAGGVGNEQYFGPGTRLTVT.